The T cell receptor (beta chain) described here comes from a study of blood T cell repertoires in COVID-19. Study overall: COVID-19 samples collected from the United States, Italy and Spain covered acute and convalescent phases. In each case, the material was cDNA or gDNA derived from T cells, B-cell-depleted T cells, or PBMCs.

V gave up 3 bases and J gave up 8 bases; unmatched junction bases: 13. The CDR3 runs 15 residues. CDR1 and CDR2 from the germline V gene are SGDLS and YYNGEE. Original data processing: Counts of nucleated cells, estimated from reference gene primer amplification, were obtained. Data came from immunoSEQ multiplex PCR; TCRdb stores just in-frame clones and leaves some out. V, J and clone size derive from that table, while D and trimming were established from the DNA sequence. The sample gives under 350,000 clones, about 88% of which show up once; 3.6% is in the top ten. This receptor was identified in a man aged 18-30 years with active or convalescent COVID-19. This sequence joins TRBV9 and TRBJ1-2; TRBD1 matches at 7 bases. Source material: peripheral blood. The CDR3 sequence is CASSGELSQGEGYTF. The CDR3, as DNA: TGTGCCAGCAGCGGGGAACTCAGCCAGGGGGAGGGCTACACCTTC.